The T cell receptor beta chain described here comes from a study of healthy donors' naive CD4 and CD8 T cells. Notes on the study in general: CDR3 charge plus V and J genes appeared to account for about an eighth of CD4/CD8 variance.

A linear amplification protocol produced the TCR libraries from around 0.55 ug of total RNA. MiXCR was run by TCRdb on the reads, yielding one entry per CDR3 protein. The sample shows about 180,000 distinct CDR3 sequences, 65% to 75% of them seen only once. A remark on this clonotype: No antigen is known for it.

The receptor comes from a pool of human donors in good health; the sample pools cells from several healthy donors. Sequencing used naive CD4+ and CD8+ T cells sorted from blood, pooled from several donors.

The CDR3 coding sequence is TGCAGCCATTCTAGCGCAGATACGCAGTATTTT. It encodes CSHSSADTQYF. V gene TRBV29-1 combines with J gene TRBJ2-3; D is possibly TRBD2 (6 bases). The germline V gene encodes CDR1 SQVTM and CDR2 ANQGSEA. The CDR3 covers 11 residues. Trimming shortened V by 8 bases and J by 4 bases, and 10 bases separated the two germline ends.